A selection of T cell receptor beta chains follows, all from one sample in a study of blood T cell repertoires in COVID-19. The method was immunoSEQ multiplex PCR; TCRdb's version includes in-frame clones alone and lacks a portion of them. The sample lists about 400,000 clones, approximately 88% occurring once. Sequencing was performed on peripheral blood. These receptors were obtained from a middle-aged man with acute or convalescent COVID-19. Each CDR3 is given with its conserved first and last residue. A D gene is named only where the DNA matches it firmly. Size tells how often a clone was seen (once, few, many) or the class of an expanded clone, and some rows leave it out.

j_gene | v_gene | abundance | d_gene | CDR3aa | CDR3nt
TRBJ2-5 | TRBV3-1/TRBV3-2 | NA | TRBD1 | CASSQVQGFHQETQYF | TGTGCCAGCAGCCAAGTACAGGGGTTTCATCAAGAGACCCAGTACTTC
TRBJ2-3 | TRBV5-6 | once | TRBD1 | CASSLAGQYTDTQYF | TGTGCCAGCAGCTTGGCGGGACAGTACACAGATACGCAGTATTTT
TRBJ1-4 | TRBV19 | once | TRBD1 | CASSARQGGDEKLFF | TGTGCCAGTAGTGCCCGACAGGGTGGAGATGAAAAACTGTTTTTT
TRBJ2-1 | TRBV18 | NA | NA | CASSPPGLGGGSYNEQFF | TGTGCCAGCTCACCACCGGGCCTCGGGGGAGGATCCTACAATGAGCAGTTCTTC
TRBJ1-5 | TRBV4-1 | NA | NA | CASSQDPYNQPQHF | TGCGCCAGCAGCCAAGACCCCTATAATCAGCCCCAGCATTTT
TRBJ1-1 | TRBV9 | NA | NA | CASSVGPRNTEAFF | TGTGCCAGCAGCGTAGGTCCTCGGAACACTGAAGCTTTCTTT
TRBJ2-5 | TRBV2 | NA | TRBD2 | CASSDGGRSETQYF | TGTGCCAGCAGTGATGGCGGGAGATCAGAGACCCAGTACTTC
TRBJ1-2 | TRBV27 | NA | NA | CASSSSPYTF | TGTGCCAGCAGTTCAAGCCCCTACACCTTC
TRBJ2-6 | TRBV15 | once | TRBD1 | CATSRGTGQSLSGANVLTF | TGTGCCACCAGCAGAGGGACGGGACAGAGCCTCTCTGGGGCCAACGTCCTGACTTTC
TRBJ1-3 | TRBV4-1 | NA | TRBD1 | CASSQDGFGTGQHSGNTIYF | TGCGCCAGCAGCCAAGACGGGTTTGGGACAGGGCAGCACTCTGGAAACACCATATATTTT